This TCR beta chain was sequenced for a study of cytomegalovirus exposure and HLA in healthy donors. The germline V gene has CDR1 SGHDT and CDR2 YYEEEE. With 3 bases removed from V and 6 bases from J, the gap between germline ends came to 10 bases. The CDR3 covers 13 residues. This table comes from immunoSEQ multiplex PCR, and its TCRdb copy is limited to in-frame clones, with some not included. The table includes some 190,000 clones, 86% detected once. The clonotype was recovered from a woman in her late teens or twenties in good health and CMV-seronegative. The material sequenced was PBMCs. The rearrangement links TRBV5-6 to TRBJ1-5, with D unresolved. CDR3 coding DNA: TGTGCCAGCAGCTCTTTTGCCGGTCAGCCCCAGCATTTT. This translates into CASSSFAGQPQHF.